This TCR beta chain was found in a study of blood T cell repertoires in COVID-19. The overall study: Samples taken during acute and convalescent COVID-19 were collected in the United States, Italy and Spain. Sample material is recorded as cDNA or gDNA derived from T cells, B-cell-depleted T cells, or PBMCs.

CDR1 and CDR2 (germline): SGHAT, FQNNGV. The CDR3 runs 18 residues. Trimming at V came to 4 bases and at J to 5 bases, leaving 16 bases not matched to a gene. In the source study's methods: Estimates of nucleated cell counts were drawn from the amplification of reference gene primers. Using immunoSEQ multiplex PCR, the repertoire was profiled, and TCRdb retains in-frame clones only, with some absent. From that table come the V and J calls and clone size; the DNA was used to work out D and trimming. The repertoire has 70,000 to 85,000 clones, 85% to 95% of them found once; the top ten carry approximately 4.8%.

The TCR sequence derives from an older woman with active COVID-19. The chain links TRBV11-2 to TRBJ2-7, with 11 bases aligning to TRBD2. The sample taken for sequencing was peripheral blood. The CDR3 here is CASSYTSLRVAGGNEQYF. The DNA for the CDR3 is TGTGCCAGCAGCTATACGTCCTTAAGGGTAGCGGGAGGGAACGAGCAGTACTTC.